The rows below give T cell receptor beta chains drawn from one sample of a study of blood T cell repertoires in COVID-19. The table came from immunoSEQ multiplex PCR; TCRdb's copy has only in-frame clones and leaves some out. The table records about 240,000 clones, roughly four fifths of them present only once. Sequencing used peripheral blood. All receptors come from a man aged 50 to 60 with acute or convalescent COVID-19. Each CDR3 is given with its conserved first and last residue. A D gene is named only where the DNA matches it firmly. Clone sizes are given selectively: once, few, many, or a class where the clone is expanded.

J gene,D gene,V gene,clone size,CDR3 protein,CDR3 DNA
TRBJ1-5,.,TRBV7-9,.,CASSLAGLEQPQHF,TGTGCCAGCAGCTTAGCGGGACTGGAACAGCCCCAGCATTTT
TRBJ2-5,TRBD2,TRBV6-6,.,CASTLAGVETQYF,TGTGCCAGCACTTTAGCGGGGGTCGAGACCCAGTACTTC
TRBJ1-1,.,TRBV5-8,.,CASSLNQGGRTEAFF,TGTGCCAGCAGCTTGAATCAGGGAGGACGGACTGAAGCTTTCTTT
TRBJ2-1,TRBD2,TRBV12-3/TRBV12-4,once,CASSLGRLAEQFF,TGTGCCAGCAGTTTAGGGAGACTAGCGGAGCAGTTCTTC
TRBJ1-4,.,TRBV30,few,CAWSAPGNEKLFF,TGTGCCTGGAGTGCGCCGGGGAATGAAAAACTGTTTTTT
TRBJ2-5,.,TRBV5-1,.,CASSFQGEETQYF,TGCGCCAGCAGCTTTCAAGGGGAAGAGACCCAGTACTTC
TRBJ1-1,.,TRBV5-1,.,CASSYLGATTEAFF,TGCGCCAGCAGCTACCTTGGGGCGACCACTGAAGCTTTCTTT
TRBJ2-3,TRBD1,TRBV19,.,CASTGRDRDTDTQYF,TGTGCCAGTACCGGCCGGGACAGGGACACAGATACGCAGTATTTT
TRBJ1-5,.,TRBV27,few,CASSFTGYSNQPQHF,TGTGCCAGCAGTTTCACAGGCTATAGCAATCAGCCCCAGCATTTT
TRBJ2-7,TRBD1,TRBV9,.,CASSSGTGAFYEQYF,TGTGCCAGCAGCTCCGGGACAGGGGCCTTCTACGAGCAGTACTTC
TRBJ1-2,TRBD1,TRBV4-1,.,CASSRPGQGGGYTF,TGCGCCAGCAGCCGACCGGGACAGGGCGGTGGCTACACCTTC
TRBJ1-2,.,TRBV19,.,CASRLDGDYGYTF,TGTGCCAGCCGACTTGACGGGGACTATGGCTACACCTTC
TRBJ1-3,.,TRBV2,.,CASRRGVISDTIYF,TGTGCCAGTAGGCGGGGTGTTATTTCGGACACCATATATTTT
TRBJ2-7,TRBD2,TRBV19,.,CASSSFAAGVYEQYF,TGTGCCAGTTCTTCCTTCGCTGCGGGAGTCTACGAGCAGTACTTC
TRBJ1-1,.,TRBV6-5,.,CASSYGQGTTEAFF,TGTGCCAGCAGTTATGGGCAGGGCACCACTGAAGCTTTCTTT
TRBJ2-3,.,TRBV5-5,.,CASSSRQDLQYF,TGTGCCAGCAGCTCGAGACAGGATCTGCAGTATTTT
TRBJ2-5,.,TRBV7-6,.,CASSLVVLETQYF,TGTGCCAGCAGCTTAGTTGTTCTGGAGACCCAGTACTTC
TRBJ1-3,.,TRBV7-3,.,CASSLQGTGNTIYF,TGTGCCAGCAGCTTACAGGGAACTGGAAACACCATATATTTT
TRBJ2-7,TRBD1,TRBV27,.,CASTHRRDRGHEQYF,TGTGCCAGCACCCACCGCCGGGACAGGGGCCACGAGCAGTACTTC
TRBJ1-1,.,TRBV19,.,CASTTGGPNTEAFF,TGTGCCAGTACCACAGGCGGTCCCAACACTGAAGCTTTCTTT
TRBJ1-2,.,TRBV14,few,CASSTGYGYTF,TGTGCCAGCAGCACGGGTTATGGCTACACCTTC
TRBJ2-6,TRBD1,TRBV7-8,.,CASSPLGQSGANVLTF,TGTGCCAGCAGCCCACTGGGACAGTCTGGGGCCAACGTCCTGACTTTC
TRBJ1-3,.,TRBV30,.,CAWSVFMAGHSGNTIYF,TGTGCCTGGAGTGTATTTATGGCAGGACACTCTGGAAACACCATATATTTT
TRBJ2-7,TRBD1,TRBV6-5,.,CASSYGTGLYEQYF,TGTGCCAGCAGTTACGGGACAGGGTTGTACGAGCAGTACTTC
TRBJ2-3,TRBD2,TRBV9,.,CASSAGLADLFTDTQYF,TGTGCCAGCAGCGCGGGACTAGCGGACCTTTTCACAGATACGCAGTATTTT
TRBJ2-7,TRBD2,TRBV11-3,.,CASSLYGPLAGVPYEQYF,TGTGCCAGCAGCCTTTACGGTCCGCTAGCGGGAGTGCCCTACGAGCAGTACTTC
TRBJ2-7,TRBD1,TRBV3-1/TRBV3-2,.,CASSQEGDRGRRYEQYF,TGTGCCAGCAGCCAAGAAGGGGACAGGGGGCGTCGTTACGAGCAGTACTTC
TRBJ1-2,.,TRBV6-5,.,CASSSRLDYLNYGYTF,TGTGCCAGCAGTTCGCGACTGGACTACCTTAACTATGGCTACACCTTC
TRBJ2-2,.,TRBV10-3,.,CAISGELPGELFF,TGTGCCATCAGTGGAGAGCTCCCCGGGGAGCTGTTTTTT
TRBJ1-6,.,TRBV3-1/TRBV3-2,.,CASSQDFGGHSFSSPLHF,TGTGCCAGCAGCCAAGATTTTGGGGGACACAGTTTCAGTTCACCCCTCCACTTT
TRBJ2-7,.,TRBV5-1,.,CASSPPDNAYEQYF,TGCGCCAGCAGCCCACCGGACAACGCCTACGAGCAGTACTTC
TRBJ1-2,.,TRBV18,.,CASSTQTVNYGYTF,TGTGCCAGCTCAACCCAGACAGTTAACTATGGCTACACCTTC
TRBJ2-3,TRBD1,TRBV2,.,CASSGQGEFTDTQYF,TGTGCCAGCAGTGGACAGGGGGAGTTTACAGATACGCAGTATTTT
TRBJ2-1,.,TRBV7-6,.,CASSLAYFLSDTSYNEQFF,TGTGCCAGCAGCTTAGCGTACTTTTTGAGTGACACCTCCTACAATGAGCAGTTCTTC
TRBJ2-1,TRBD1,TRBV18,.,CASSPYRGDYNEQFF,TGTGCCAGCTCACCATACAGGGGAGATTACAATGAGCAGTTCTTC
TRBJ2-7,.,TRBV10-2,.,CASSEVFNSGEQYF,TGCGCCAGCAGTGAAGTTTTTAATTCGGGGGAGCAGTACTTC
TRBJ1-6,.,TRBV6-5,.,CASSFFDSPYNSPLHF,TGTGCCAGCAGTTTCTTCGACAGCCCTTATAATTCACCCCTCCACTTT
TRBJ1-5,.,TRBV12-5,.,CASGRLDIYQPQHF,TGTGCTAGTGGCCGACTGGACATCTATCAGCCCCAGCATTTT
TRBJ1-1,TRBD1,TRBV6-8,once,CASSPQRQGSTEAFF,TGTGCCAGCAGTCCTCAAAGACAGGGGAGCACTGAAGCTTTCTTT
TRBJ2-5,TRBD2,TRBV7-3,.,CASSHGLAAETQYF,TGTGCCAGCAGCCACGGACTAGCTGCGGAGACCCAGTACTTC